The following is a TCR beta chain sequence with its context. The target of this receptor is not known. Base qualities were left out, and no much larger clone turns up one base away. The collaborating institutions used their own protocols to collect whole blood in K2EDTA tubes. Collaborator samples were shipped for TCRbeta analysis as frozen whole blood, isolated PBMCs, or DNA extracted from either sample type. These data belong to a study of blood T cell repertoires in COVID-19 (dated by TCRdb to the early 2020s). With respect to the entire study: Samples from collaborators originated in the United States, Italy and Spain and spanned both the acute and convalescent phases of COVID-19. The material from the prospective study consisted of cDNA or gDNA derived from T cells, B-cell-depleted T cells, or PBMCs. Subjects who had been exposed to COVID-19, were actively infected with it, or had recovered from it provided the deeply sampled blood TCRbeta repertoires that made up the dataset. The repertoires were released in a freely available public database meant as a resource for research on the immune response to SARS-CoV-2. The samples were drawn from the first 160 participants of the ongoing ImmuneRACE study and from 1,254 subjects provided by 6 global collaborators. The sample metadata nearly always contained a de-identified subject ID, COVID-19 status, age in years and sex. HLA class I and class II types, where available, came from metadata supplied by the sample provider rather than from assay-based typing.

The immunoSEQ Assay, a bias-controlled multiplex PCR, was used to amplify TCRbeta CDR3 regions from genomic DNA. Per the authors' processing: The number of nucleated cells in each sample was estimated from the amplification of reference gene primers within the assay. Sequence reads were collapsed and filtered to measure the absolute abundance of every unique TCRbeta CDR3 rearrangement. For each sample, productive Simpson clonality was calculated as the square root of Simpson's diversity index over productive rearrangements. In TCRdb, the immuneACCESS table is reduced to in-frame sequences with V and J assigned. These tables do not hold every clone; where another copy was compared, an unresolved V gene accounts for under half, and the others remain unexplained. The V and J calls and clone size were taken over from that table, and D and trimming were inferred from the DNA. Within this sample are approximately 120,000 clones, with around 86% of them counted one time only. The ten largest clones represent roughly 5.4% of the sample.

The CDR3 goes from the cysteine to the phenylalanine over 15 residues. This entry keeps only the CDR3 DNA: 45 bases, framed from base 1. CDR1 and CDR2 were assigned from the germline V gene as MNHEY and SVGEGT. Clipping removes 5 bases from V and 10 bases from J, with 9 as the unmatched junction base count. Study-level results and caveats: The quantity of clinical and demographic metadata differed by source and by participant and was supplied without curation.

The source material was peripheral blood. The receptor was isolated from a human donor in a cohort sampled during active COVID-19. This chain is built from TRBV6-2 or TRBV6-3 and TRBJ2-3; TRBD2 fits 13 bases in the junction. CDR3 reads: CASSGGLAGKVAQYF. The bases read TGTGCCAGCAGTGGGGGACTAGCGGGAAAGGTTGCGCAGTATTTT.